This T cell receptor beta chain derives from a study of cytomegalovirus exposure and HLA in healthy donors. Study findings and constraints: With later analysis, a missense DCLRE1C variant became linked to TCR beta V- and J-gene trimming.

For this clone: Its antigen is undetermined.

The PCR used 60 Vbeta and 13 Jbeta primers. Study processing details: There were about 80 million unique TCR beta chains by a later count, and about 11 million of them were shared. Data came from immunoSEQ multiplex PCR; TCRdb stores just in-frame clones and leaves some out. Clone size and V and J calls were adopted from that table, with D and trimming inferred from the DNA. The repertoire holds around 50,000 clones, with 55% to 65% as singletons. J was trimmed by 16 bases and V by 0 bases; bases with no gene match: 7. CDR3 size: 13 residues. Germline values: CDR1 SGDLS, CDR2 YYNGEE. This TCR was sampled from a human donor in good health. The sequenced material came from PBMCs. The V call is TRBV9, the J call TRBJ1-6, with 7 bases that match TRBD1. The CDR3 nucleotides read TGTGCCAGCAGCGTAGGGACAGGTTTTCCGCTCCACTTT. Translation gives CASSVGTGFPLHF.